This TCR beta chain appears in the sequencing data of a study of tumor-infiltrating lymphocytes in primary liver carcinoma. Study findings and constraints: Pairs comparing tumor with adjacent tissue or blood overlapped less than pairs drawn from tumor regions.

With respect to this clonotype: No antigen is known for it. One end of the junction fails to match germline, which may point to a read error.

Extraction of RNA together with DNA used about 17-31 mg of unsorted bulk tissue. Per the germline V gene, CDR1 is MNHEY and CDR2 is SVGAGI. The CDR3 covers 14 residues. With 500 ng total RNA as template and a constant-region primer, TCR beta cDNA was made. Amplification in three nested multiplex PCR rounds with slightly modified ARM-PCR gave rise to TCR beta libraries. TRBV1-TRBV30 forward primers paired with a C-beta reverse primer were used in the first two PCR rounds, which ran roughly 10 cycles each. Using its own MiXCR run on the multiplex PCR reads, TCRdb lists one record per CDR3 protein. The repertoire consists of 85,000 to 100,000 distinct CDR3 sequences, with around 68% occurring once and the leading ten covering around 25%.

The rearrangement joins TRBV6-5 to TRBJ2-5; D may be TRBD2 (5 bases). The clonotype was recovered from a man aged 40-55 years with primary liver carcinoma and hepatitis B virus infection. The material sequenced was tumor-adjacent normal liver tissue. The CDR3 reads CASSYNLAQEIQYF. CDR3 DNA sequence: TGTGCTAGTAGTTACAACCTAGCCCAAGAGATCCAGTACTTC.